Here is one TCR beta chain with its context. This clonotype was observed at least ten times. Its antigen remains undetermined. Base qualities are not provided; no much larger clone lies one nucleotide away. This record belongs to a study of human T cells and chemical hapten exposure (dated by TCRdb to the early 2020s). Broadly, across the study: The libraries were sequenced as a pool, and the TCR yield per sample differed mostly because of small variations in library volumes within the pool. This study followed changes in the peripheral blood TCR repertoire in vivo during primary and secondary sensitization of alopecia patients to the hapten diphenylcyclopropenone (DPC). Both TCR alpha and TCR beta chains were sequenced from each blood RNA sample. Study-wide conclusions, independent of this receptor: After repeated subsampling, changes were observed in the strength of the expansion versus patch-test correlation and in the threshold at which the correlation became significant. DPC sensitization did not change the number of TCRs with a frequency above 1 in 1000, and there was no evidence of changes in global repertoire structure.

This sample's time point label indicates: healthy volunteer bleed at 2 weeks. Total RNA was extracted from unfractionated whole blood that had been collected in Tempus Blood RNA tubes. Roughly 5 healthy volunteers were used as TCR sequencing controls and were bled at day 0, 2 weeks and 6 weeks. The trim is 6 bases for V and 1 base for J, with a gap of 15 bases between the germline ends. The CDR3 holds 15 amino acids from the cysteine to the phenylalanine. Just the 45-base CDR3 DNA is kept, in frame starting at base 1. For CDR1 and CDR2, the germline V gene lists MNHEY and SVGEGT. Libraries were constructed by RACE. Sequencer: NextSeq 500. During library preparation, unique molecular identifiers were attached to individual cDNA molecules so that TCRs could be counted in a quantitative, reproducible way. For the original study's pipeline: Samples had a median of about 96,000 TCRs, with a range from about 20,000 to 690,600. V, J and CDR3 annotation of the TCR reads was performed with the Decombinator software suite. To make PS versus PT1 abundance plots, every sample was subsampled to the same number of TCRs (28,000). TCRs were defined as expanded if absent before sensitization and observed at least eight times at the 2-week time point. Clones were called with MiXCR by TCRdb after fastp trimmed the public reads at Q25, and only in-frame beta chains were retained. Each CDR3 protein gets just one entry, which takes the most common genes and DNA from the rows behind it. The V and J calls reflect TCRdb's pipeline rather than the authors' work. The sample table records some 46,000 distinct CDR3 sequences; roughly 4% of these occur just once. The ten largest make up 1.5% to 2% of the sample.

Sequencing was done on a sample of whole blood. The V and J genes are TRBV6-2 or TRBV6-3 and TRBJ1-1; TRBD1 could be the D gene, as 5 bases match. The TCR sequence derives from a female donor in good health. Some clones in this sample may be carry-over from other donors' samples. The CDR3 corresponds to CASSRRYRTNTEAFF. DNA sequence: TGTGCCAGCAGCCGGAGATACAGGACGAACACTGAAGCTTTCTTT.